Presented here are 5 T cell receptor beta chains from one specimen sequenced in a study of blood T cell repertoires in COVID-19. Measured with immunoSEQ multiplex PCR; TCRdb has only the in-frame clones, and not every one. The sample lists some 69,000 clones, approximately 88% seen once, with around 2.3% in the top ten. Sequenced input: peripheral blood. The receptors originated from a man older than 75 with active or convalescent COVID-19.

The chain uses TRBV5-1 and TRBJ1-1; 10 bases agree with TRBD1. J gave up 4 bases and V 3 bases, and 3 bases lay outside the gene matches. CDR1 is SGHRS and CDR2 is YFSETQ in the germline V gene. CDR3 size: 14 residues. DNA of the CDR3: TGCGCCAGCAGCTACCGGACAGGGGGCACTGAAGCTTTCTTT. It encodes CASSYRTGGTEAFF.

The chain's CDR3 is CASSPPKGAGELFF. CDR3 DNA sequence: TGTGCCAGCAGCCCGCCAAAGGGGGCCGGGGAGCTGTTTTTT. This chain links TRBV5-6 with TRBJ2-2, with D possibly matching TRBD1 (6 bases). The germline gives CDR1 SGHDT, CDR2 YYEEEE. The CDR3 is made up of 14 amino acids. V lost 4 bases and J lost 6, with 13 bases in between.

The chain joins TRBV10-3 to TRBJ2-5, with D perhaps matching TRBD2 (5 bases). This CDR3 has 13 residues. Germline V gives CDR1 ENHRY, CDR2 SYGVKD. V was pared by 2 bases and J by 1 base, with 5 bases between. The DNA of the CDR3 is TGTGCCATCAGTGAGGGACTCCAAGAGACCCAGTACTTC. Translated, it gives CAISEGLQETQYF.

The V call is TRBV5-4, the J call TRBJ1-4; unclear D gene. Germline V gene lookup returns CDR1 SGHNT and CDR2 YYREEE (reference sequence). The CDR3 has 14 residues. Trimming removed 4 bases at V and 10 bases at J, with 17 bases between. The CDR3 region is CASSQADGSGKLFF. CDR3 in DNA: TGTGCCAGCAGCCAAGCCGATGGTTCAGGAAAACTGTTTTTT.

The genes are TRBV9 and TRBJ2-2; tentative D call: TRBD1 (5 bases). The germline V gene encodes CDR1 SGDLS and CDR2 YYNGEE. V was shortened by 1 base and J by 6 bases, with 19 bases between the two germline ends. This CDR3 has 17 amino acids. For the CDR3, the DNA is TGTGCCAGCAGCGTACAAGACAGATCTAGGACCCCCGGGGAGCTGTTTTTT. Amino acid sequence: CASSVQDRSRTPGELFF.